This T cell receptor (beta chain) emerged from a study of response to subunit inactivated influenza vaccine. This clonotype was picked up a small number of times. TCRdb independently ran MiXCR on the RT-PCR reads; one entry per CDR3 protein. Found here are approximately 530,000 distinct CDR3 sequences, approximately 7.8% of them singletons; the top ten hold around 14%. The material sequenced was PBMCs from blood, taken roughly 24 months after vaccination. This TCR was sampled from a man in his fifties or sixties who received an inactivated influenza vaccine.

Here the CDR3 DNA reads TGTGCCAGCAGCTTAGGGGCTCACCAAGAGACCCAGTACTTC. Translated: CASSLGAHQETQYF. This rearrangement joins TRBV11-1 to TRBJ2-5; no definite D call. The length of the CDR3 is 14 residues. Looked up from germline, CDR1 is SGHAT and CDR2 is FQDESV (reference sequence). Trimming stripped 1 base from V and 0 bases from J, with 6 bases between.